This entry lists 21 T cell receptor beta chains sequenced from one sample in a study of OX40 agonist ivuxolimab in advanced cancers. The table came from immunoSEQ multiplex PCR; TCRdb's copy has only in-frame clones and leaves some out. Among 50,000 to 65,000 clones listed, around four fifths were seen once. Sample: CD4+ or CD8+ T cells sorted from blood, taken in a trial of the OX40 agonist ivuxolimab. The receptor set was obtained from an adult with an advanced solid tumor such as melanoma, head and neck, liver or kidney cancer.

The rearrangement uses TRBV12-5 and TRBJ2-1, with TRBD1 matching 11 bases. V shed 4 bases, J shed 7 bases, and the junction held 9 bases outside the gene matches. This CDR3 comprises 16 residues. Germline V gene sequence: CDR1 LGHNT, CDR2 FRNRAP. In DNA form, the CDR3 reads TGTGCTAGTGGTTCCTCAAGGACAGGGGGCATTAATGAGCAGTTCTTC. It translates to CASGSSRTGGINEQFF.

This clone has more than one count but fewer than ten. The chain is built from TRBV21-1 and TRBJ1-1. TRBV21-1 is annotated as a pseudogene. The CDR3 runs 14 residues. CDR3 residues: CASTFLRVNTEAFF. CDR3 DNA: TGTGCCAGCACCTTTCTAAGGGTCAACACTGAAGCTTTCTTT.

The count of this clone is one. This chain joins TRBV6-5 and TRBJ2-1; 11 bases agree with TRBD2. This CDR3 spans 15 amino acids. Per germline, CDR1 MNHEY and CDR2 SVGAGI. V lost 5 bases, J lost 8 bases, and 8 bases stayed unmatched. The CDR3 is CASSRSGGATYEQFF. Written as DNA, the CDR3 is TGTGCCAGCAGTCGTAGCGGGGGGGCCACGTATGAGCAGTTCTTC.

A single count supports this clone. This chain uses TRBV4-1 with TRBJ2-1, with 9 bases matching TRBD1. CDR1 and CDR2 from the germline V gene are MGHRA and YSYEKL. V was pared by 4 bases and J by 8 bases, with 9 bases of the junction left unmatched. The CDR3 runs 15 residues. This CDR3 is CASSRDRGVRDEQFF. Here the CDR3 DNA reads TGCGCCAGCAGCCGCGACAGGGGGGTTAGAGATGAGCAGTTCTTC.

J is TRBJ2-3 and V is TRBV13; D might be TRBD2 (6 bases). Germline loops: CDR1 PRHDT, CDR2 FYEKMQ (reference sequence). This CDR3 contains 12 residues. Trimming left V 10 bases short and J 6 bases short, with 14 bases between. This CDR3 is CATEGGKDTQYF. In DNA form, the CDR3 reads TGTGCCACCGAAGGAGGGAAGGATACGCAGTATTTT.

The CDR3 bases are TGTGCCAGCTCTCAAGGACAGGATAATGAAAAACTGTTTTTT. Translation: CASSQGQDNEKLFF. The chain couples TRBV18 to TRBJ1-4, with 7 bases lining up with TRBD1. V lost 6 bases to trimming and J lost 4 bases; unmatched junction nucleotides: 5. The CDR3 extends over 14 amino acids. Germline-derived CDR1 and CDR2 are KGHSH and LQKENI. Full variable domain (remainder filled in from reference TRBV18 and TRBJ1-4): NAGVMQNPRHLVRRRGQEARLRCSPMKGHSHVYWYRQLPEEGLKFMVYLQKENIIDESGMPKERFSAEFPKEGPSILRIQQVVRGDSAAYFCASSQGQDNEKLFFGSGTQLSVL.

The CDR3 loop is CASSLGWQGRTYEQYF. The CDR3 nucleotides are TGTGCCAGCAGCTTGGGCTGGCAGGGAAGGACCTACGAGCAGTACTTC. The chain combines TRBV5-8 with TRBJ2-7; TRBD1 is a possible D gene (5 bases). The CDR3 consists of 16 residues. Germline CDR1 SGHTS, CDR2 YDEGEE. Deletions cut 0 bases from V and 2 bases from J, with 15 bases between.

The chain uses TRBV19 and TRBJ2-3; TRBD1 or TRBD2 may be the D gene (6 bases each). CDR3 length: 15 amino acids. Germline assignment: CDR1 LNHDA and CDR2 SQIVND (reference sequence). Trimming shortened V by 5 bases and J by 6 bases, and 18 bases separated the two germline ends. CDR3 in amino acids: CASSSAGESGDTQYF. CDR3 coding DNA: TGTGCCAGTAGTTCGGCAGGGGAAAGCGGGGATACGCAGTATTTT.

This clone was detected a few times. The gene calls are TRBV5-1 and TRBJ2-7; 7 positions agree with TRBD1. The CDR3 totals 15 residues. Germline V CDR1 and CDR2: SGHRS, YFSETQ. Trimming cost V 4 bases and J 4 bases; bases outside gene matches: 11. CDR3 loop: CASSAWTGWGYEQYF. The CDR3 bases are TGCGCCAGCAGCGCCTGGACAGGTTGGGGATACGAGCAGTACTTC.

The chain joins TRBV11-2 to TRBJ1-1; D might be TRBD1 (5 bases). CDR1 and CDR2 from the germline V gene are SGHAT and FQNNGV. The CDR3 is 16 amino acids. V gave up 0 bases and J gave up 0 bases, with 11 bases separating them. The CDR3 region has the DNA TGTGCCAGCAGCTTAGATCCGGGGCAAATGAACACTGAAGCTTTCTTT. This translates into CASSLDPGQMNTEAFF.

This clone is labeled medium-sized. This chain connects TRBV19 to TRBJ2-3; D perhaps matches TRBD2 (6 bases). Per germline, CDR1 LNHDA and CDR2 SQIVND (reference sequence). CDR3 length: 16 residues. With 3 bases removed from V and 1 base from J, the gap between germline ends came to 14 bases. The CDR3 here is CASSIFAGRCTDTQYF. Written as DNA, the CDR3 is TGTGCCAGTAGTATTTTCGCGGGGAGGTGCACAGATACGCAGTATTTT.

This chain joins TRBV14 and TRBJ1-2; TRBD1 matches 9 bases. This CDR3 has 17 residues. Germline values: CDR1 SGHDN, CDR2 FVKESK. Trimming took 0 bases from V and 6 from J; bases not matched to a gene: 11. CDR3 residues: CASSQDLRPGQGHGYTF. The CDR3 DNA is TGTGCCAGCAGCCAAGATCTTCGACCGGGACAGGGTCATGGCTACACCTTC.

For this clone: Sequence at one end of the junction differs from germline and may be a read error. This chain connects TRBV4-1 to TRBJ2-2, with D perhaps given as TRBD1 or TRBD2 (5 bases each). CDR1 MGHRA and CDR2 YSYEKL come from the germline V gene. This CDR3 has 18 residues. The CDR3: CVSSQRIPGTADTGELFF. In DNA, the CDR3 is TGCGTCAGCAGTCAGAGGATCCCAGGGACCGCCGACACCGGGGAGCTGTTTTTT.

The V gene is TRBV19, the J gene TRBJ2-1; 11 bases match TRBD2. The trim removed 9 bases at V and 4 bases at J, leaving 8 bases unmatched. The germline V gene has CDR1 LNHDA and CDR2 SQIVND (reference sequence). This CDR3 has 15 amino acids. The DNA for the CDR3 is TGTGCCAGCACCACCGGGACTAGCGGATACAATGAGCAGTTCTTC. It translates to CASTTGTSGYNEQFF.

Remarks on this clone: This specimen includes other DNA sequences encoding the same CDR3. V and J are TRBV6-5 and TRBJ2-1; D gene ambiguous. The V gene lost 2 bases and the J gene lost 0 bases, with 5 bases spanning the gap. Germline CDR1 reads MNHEY; CDR2 reads SVGAGI. This CDR3 has 14 residues. The CDR3 sequence is CASSYSRSYNEQFF. CDR3 DNA: TGTGCCAGCAGTTACAGTCGCTCCTACAATGAGCAGTTCTTC.

This chain joins TRBV10-2 and TRBJ1-5; 8 positions match TRBD1. With 3 bases clipped from V and 6 bases from J, the junction kept 4 bases outside the gene matches. The CDR3 consists of 14 residues. Germline loops: CDR1 WSHSY, CDR2 SAAADI. The CDR3: CASSDGRGPQPQHF. Here the CDR3 DNA reads TGCGCCAGCAGTGATGGCAGGGGGCCTCAGCCCCAGCATTTT.

The rearrangement joins TRBV14 to TRBJ2-7; no clear D. Per germline, CDR1 SGHDN and CDR2 FVKESK. The length of the CDR3 is 14 residues. Trimming cost V 0 bases and J 2 bases, with 8 bases left between them. CDR3 DNA: TGTGCCAGCAGCCAAGATGTAACAGCCTACGAGCAGTACTTC. This codes for CASSQDVTAYEQYF. The entire variable domain, with the rest obtained from reference TRBV14 and TRBJ2-7, is as follows: EAGVTQFPSHSVIEKGQTVTLRCDPISGHDNLYWYRRVMGKEIKFLLHFVKESKQDESGMPNNRFLAERTGGTYSTLKVQPAELEDSGVYFCASSQDVTAYEQYFGPGTRLTVT.

This chain connects TRBV19 to TRBJ2-7, with 8 bases aligning to TRBD1. CDR1 LNHDA and CDR2 SQIVND come from the germline V gene (reference sequence). The CDR3 runs 16 residues. After removal of 3 bases from V and 3 bases from J, the junction contained 10 bases not matched to a gene. The CDR3 bases are TGTGCCAGTAGTATGTCCGCCGCGGACAGGGTCTACGAGCAGTACTTC. Translated: CASSMSAADRVYEQYF.

J is TRBJ2-7 and V is TRBV10-1, with 9 bases matching TRBD2. Germline CDR1 and CDR2: WNHNN and SYGVQD (reference sequence). V dropped 5 bases and J dropped 3; count of bases not matched to a gene: 5. The CDR3 has 14 residues. CDR3 region: CASSSSGGLYEQYF. The DNA for the CDR3 is TGCGCCAGCAGTTCGAGCGGGGGGCTCTACGAGCAGTACTTC.

V and J are TRBV6-1 and TRBJ1-5, with 9 bases aligning to TRBD1. This CDR3 spans 15 amino acids. CDR1 and CDR2 (germline): MNHNS, SASEGT. V lost 6 bases to trimming and J lost 6 bases; unmatched junction nucleotides: 9. CDR3 sequence (DNA): TGTGCCAGCAGAAACAGGGGGCTGGGCGGTCAGCCCCAGCATTTT. This codes for CASRNRGLGGQPQHF.

This clone was seen more than once but under ten times. The chain links TRBV2 to TRBJ1-1; no reliable D call. Trimming cost V 6 bases and J 8 bases, with 10 bases left between them. CDR1 is SNHLY and CDR2 is FYNNEI in the germline V gene. The CDR3 extends over 11 amino acids. DNA for the CDR3: TGTGCCAGCAGCCCACAGACGGAAGCTTTCTTT. Protein sequence: CASSPQTEAFF.